This T cell receptor beta chain is drawn from a study of T cells in tuberculosis. About the research overall: This South African cohort compared adolescents with or without latent tuberculosis against adults with active tuberculosis. Overall study results and limits: Active tuberculosis patients had shorter CDR3-alpha; the beta difference was nonsignificant.

About this clone: Antigen specificity is unknown.

Described time point: new active TB diagnosis, blood taken before or within 7 days of starting treatment. Each patient had positive sputum smear microscopy and/or positive culture. Each donor contributed about 100,000 T cells on average, unsorted. Trimming took off 0 bases at V and 5 bases at J, with 11 bases between the two ends. The CDR3 covers 15 residues. The germline V gene encodes CDR1 MNHEY and CDR2 SMNVEV (reference sequence). Clones were sequenced by immunoSEQ multiplex PCR, and TCRdb holds only the in-frame ones, with some missing. Here the sample spans tens of thousands of clones, about 91% being singletons.

The rearrangement joins TRBV27 to TRBJ1-5; the D is unclear. The sample here was PBMCs, taken at tuberculosis diagnosis. The receptor comes from an adult with tuberculosis. For the CDR3, the DNA is TGTGCCAGCAGTTTATCGGAGGGTCGTCATCAGCCCCAGCATTTT. Amino acids: CASSLSEGRHQPQHF.